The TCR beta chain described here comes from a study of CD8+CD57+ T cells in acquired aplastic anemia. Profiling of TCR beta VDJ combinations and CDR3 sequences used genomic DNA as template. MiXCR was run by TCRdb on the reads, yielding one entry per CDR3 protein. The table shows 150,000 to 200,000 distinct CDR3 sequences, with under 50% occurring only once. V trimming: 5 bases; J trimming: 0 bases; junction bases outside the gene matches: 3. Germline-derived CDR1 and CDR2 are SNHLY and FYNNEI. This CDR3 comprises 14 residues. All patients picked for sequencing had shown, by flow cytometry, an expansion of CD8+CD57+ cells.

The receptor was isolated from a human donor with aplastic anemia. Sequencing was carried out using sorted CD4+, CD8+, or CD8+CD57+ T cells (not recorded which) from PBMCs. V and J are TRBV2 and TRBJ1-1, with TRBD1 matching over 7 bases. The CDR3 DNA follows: TGTGCCAGCAGTCCACAGGGGCTGAACACTGAAGCTTTCTTT. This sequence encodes CASSPQGLNTEAFF.